These 6 T cell receptor beta chains were all obtained from the same sample, sequenced in a study of blood T cell repertoires in COVID-19 (TCRdb year 2020). The library was built by means of the immunoSEQ multiplex PCR assay. TCRdb mirrors the immuneACCESS table, restricted to in-frame sequences. Some clones are absent from its copies; in checked studies, under half trace to an unresolved V gene, and the reason for the others is unknown. Across this sample there are about 350,000 clones, with about 90% seen only once. Clones ranked in the top ten supply approximately 1% of the sample. What was sequenced was PBMCs or T cells enriched from blood (not recorded which). The receptor set was obtained from a woman in her 30s who had recovered from COVID-19.

The CDR3 protein is CASSPLTSTDTQYF. The CDR3 DNA follows: TGTGCCAGCAGCCCCTTAACTAGCACAGATACGCAGTATTTT. The chain uses TRBV7-7 and TRBJ2-3; no firm D call. This CDR3 contains 14 residues. The V end lost 5 bases, the J end lost 0 bases, and 9 bases lay between the germline ends. Germline-derived CDR1 and CDR2 are SSHAT and FNYEAQ (reference sequence).

V is TRBV19 and J is TRBJ1-5; 7 bases match TRBD1. Looked up from germline, CDR1 is LNHDA and CDR2 is SQIVND (reference sequence). This CDR3 has 16 amino acids. The trim removed 3 bases at V and 0 bases at J, leaving 5 bases unmatched. The DNA of the CDR3 is TGTGCCAGTAGTATCCCCGCAGGGGGTAGCAATCAGCCCCAGCATTTT. Amino acid sequence: CASSIPAGGSNQPQHF.

The chain is built from TRBV2 and TRBJ1-1; D is possibly TRBD1 (5 bases). Germline lookup yields CDR1 SNHLY and CDR2 FYNNEI. V lost 0 bases, J lost 6 bases, and 8 bases lay in between. The CDR3 totals 13 residues. CDR3 sequence reads: CASSEARGSEAFF. CDR3 nucleotide sequence: TGTGCCAGCAGTGAAGCGCGGGGCTCTGAAGCTTTCTTT.

The chain joins TRBV7-9 to TRBJ2-5; a weak D match, TRBD2 (7 bases). V gave up 5 bases and J gave up 5 bases, with 15 bases separating them. The germline V gene has CDR1 SEHNR and CDR2 FQNEAQ (reference sequence). The CDR3 is made up of 14 amino acids. The CDR3: CASSPSGGGETQYF. The CDR3 region has the DNA TGTGCCAGCAGCCCTTCGGGGGGCGGGGAGACCCAGTACTTC.

J is TRBJ2-5 and V is TRBV27; 8 nucleotides line up with TRBD1. V lost 5 bases, J lost 1 base, and 3 bases stayed unmatched. The CDR3 length is 14 residues. CDR1 MNHEY and CDR2 SMNVEV come from the germline V gene (reference sequence). The CDR3 nucleotides read TGTGCCAGCAGTCAGCAGGGGGCCCAAGAGACCCAGTACTTC. It yields the protein CASSQQGAQETQYF.

The chain joins TRBV18 to TRBJ1-3; the D gene is possibly TRBD1 (6 bases). This CDR3 has 14 amino acids. The germline V and J ends were trimmed by 4 bases and 0 bases, with 7 bases remaining between them. The germline gives CDR1 KGHSH, CDR2 LQKENI. This CDR3 reads CASSQDSSGNTIYF. CDR3 in DNA: TGTGCCAGCTCACAGGACAGCTCTGGAAACACCATATATTTT.